The 2 T cell receptor beta chains below come from one sample, sequenced in a study of cytomegalovirus exposure and HLA in healthy donors. Vbeta (60) and Jbeta (13) primers were used in the PCR. The method was immunoSEQ multiplex PCR; TCRdb's version includes in-frame clones alone and lacks a portion of them. This sample's clone table lists roughly 120,000 clones. The specimen sequenced was PBMCs. These receptors were collected from a man aged 25-45 years in good health and CMV-seronegative.

The V gene is TRBV5-1, the J gene TRBJ1-4; 7 nucleotides line up with TRBD1. The germline CDR1 and CDR2 sequences are SGHRS and YFSETQ. The CDR3 sequence is 16 residues long. Trimming cost V 0 bases and J 5 bases; bases outside gene matches: 7. Here the CDR3 reads CASSLGYRGSNEKLFF. The DNA of the CDR3 is TGCGCCAGCAGCTTGGGGTACAGGGGTTCCAATGAAAAACTGTTTTTT.

J is TRBJ1-5 and V is TRBV2; 8 nucleotides agree with TRBD1. Losses at the gene ends were 4 bases for V and 0 bases for J; bases not matched to a gene: 8. The CDR3 is 17 amino acids. In germline, CDR1 is SNHLY, CDR2 FYNNEI. The CDR3 DNA reads as TGTGCCAGCAGTGGGGACAGGCAGACTTATAGCAATCAGCCCCAGCATTTT. Translated: CASSGDRQTYSNQPQHF. The full variable domain, in which reference TRBV2 and TRBJ1-5 provide the parts outside the CDR3, is EPEVTQTPSHQVTQMGQEVILRCVPISNHLYFYWYRQILGQKVEFLVSFYNNEISEKSEIFDDQFSVERPDGSNFTLKIRSTKLEDSAMYFCASSGDRQTYSNQPQHFGDGTRLSIL.